The rows below give T cell receptor beta chains drawn from one sample of a study of shared clonotypes between healthy human individuals. Sequencing used immunoSEQ multiplex PCR; TCRdb keeps in-frame clones, though not all of them. The table shows around 1.9 million clones, with approximately 94% occurring only once. The sequenced material came from naive CD8+ T cells from PBMCs. These receptor sequences come from a young man in good health. Some clones in this sample may be carry-over from other donors' samples. Each CDR3 is given with its conserved first and last residue. Fields, in order: D gene, clone size, J gene, V gene, CDR3 protein, CDR3 DNA. The D gene is left open where the match is weak. Not every row has a clone size; where given, it reads once, few, many or a size class.

TRBD2 - TRBJ2-5 TRBV7-3 CASSSGGGRQETQYF TGTGCCAGCAGCTCGGGGGGAGGCCGCCAAGAGACCCAGTACTTC
- few TRBJ1-1 TRBV29-1 CRGMLNTEAFF TGCAGGGGGATGTTGAACACTGAAGCTTTCTTT
- - TRBJ1-1 TRBV28 CASNLATGNTEAFF TGTGCCAGCAACCTCGCTACAGGGAACACTGAAGCTTTCTTT
- few TRBJ1-5 TRBV28 CASSLLPYQPQHF TGTGCCAGCAGTTTATTACCGTATCAGCCCCAGCATTTT
- - TRBJ2-5 TRBV7-9 CASSLVIRAETQYF TGTGCCAGCAGCTTAGTTATCAGGGCAGAGACCCAGTACTTC
TRBD1 - TRBJ1-2 TRBV9 CASSPRGGADYGYTF TGTGCCAGCAGCCCCAGGGGGGGGGCTGACTATGGCTACACCTTC
TRBD1 - TRBJ1-3 TRBV27 CASSPTGDSGNTIYF TGTGCCAGCAGTCCAACAGGGGACTCTGGAAACACCATATATTTT
TRBD2 - TRBJ2-1 TRBV30 CACGTSGTYNEQFF TGTGCCTGTGGGACTAGCGGGACCTACAATGAGCAGTTCTTC
TRBD1 once TRBJ1-5 TRBV6-5 CASSWTQGADQPQHF TGTGCCAGCAGTTGGACACAGGGGGCTGATCAGCCCCAGCATTTT
- - TRBJ2-1 TRBV28 CASSSVTNYNEQFF TGTGCCAGCAGTTCAGTGACGAACTACAATGAGCAGTTCTTC
- - TRBJ2-3 TRBV27 CASSPSYPGLITDTQYF TGTGCCAGCAGCCCCAGCTACCCGGGACTCATCACAGATACGCAGTATTTT
- - TRBJ2-7 TRBV7-6 CASSLANSEGQYF TGTGCCAGCAGCTTAGCTAACTCCGAAGGGCAGTACTTC
- few TRBJ1-1 TRBV5-4 CASSLGYSEAFF TGTGCCAGCAGCTTGGGTTACAGTGAAGCTTTCTTT
- - TRBJ2-3 TRBV19 CASSTDLEDTQYF TGTGCCAGTAGTACCGATCTAGAAGATACGCAGTATTTT
TRBD2 once TRBJ2-1 TRBV5-6 CASSSMTSGYSYNEQFF TGTGCCAGCAGTTCTATGACTAGCGGCTACTCCTACAATGAGCAGTTCTTC
- once TRBJ1-1 TRBV7-9 CASSPGLNTEAFF TGTGCCAGCAGCCCCGGGTTGAACACTGAAGCTTTCTTT
- - TRBJ2-3 TRBV4-1 CASSQVRPGRSDTQYF TGCGCCAGCAGCCAAGTTAGGCCAGGGAGGTCAGATACGCAGTATTTT
TRBD1 - TRBJ2-7 TRBV19 CASSRDRVGYEQYF TGTGCCAGTAGTAGAGACAGGGTGGGGTACGAGCAGTACTTC
- - TRBJ1-1 TRBV6-5 CASSYREGWNTEAFF TGTGCCAGCAGTTACAGGGAAGGATGGAACACTGAAGCTTTCTTT
TRBD1 - TRBJ2-4 TRBV29-1 CSVESGDRYF TGCAGCGTTGAATCCGGGGACAGGTACTTC
TRBD1 few TRBJ1-5 TRBV4-1 CASSRATGGNQPQHF TGCGCCAGCAGCCGCGCGACAGGGGGGAATCAGCCCCAGCATTTT
TRBD1 - TRBJ2-7 TRBV5-6 CASSFYRGSREQYF TGTGCCAGCAGCTTTTACAGGGGATCGAGGGAGCAGTACTTC
TRBD2 - TRBJ2-7 TRBV6-6 CASSSDGTRSSYEQYF TGTGCCAGCAGTTCGGACGGGACTAGGAGCTCCTACGAGCAGTACTTC
- - TRBJ2-7 TRBV11-2 CASSSLYEQYF TGTGCCAGCAGCTCTCTCTACGAGCAGTACTTC
TRBD1 - TRBJ1-2 TRBV28 CASSLPGTAANYGYTF TGTGCCAGCAGTCTTCCCGGGACAGCCGCTAACTATGGCTACACCTTC
- - TRBJ1-1 TRBV9 CASSPRVDPTEAFF TGTGCCAGCAGCCCCCGGGTAGATCCCACTGAAGCTTTCTTT
- - TRBJ1-4 TRBV7-6 CASSLGGPEKLFF TGTGCCAGCAGCTTAGGGGGGCCTGAAAAACTGTTTTTT
- - TRBJ1-1 TRBV27 CASSRTGTRAEAFF TGTGCCAGCAGTCGCACCGGGACAAGGGCTGAAGCTTTCTTT
- - TRBJ2-3 TRBV27 CASSRLAPSGTDTQYF TGTGCCAGCAGCCGTTTAGCCCCATCAGGCACAGATACGCAGTATTTT
- - TRBJ2-5 TRBV4-1 CASSQDRGTGETQYF TGCGCCAGCAGCCAAGATCGCGGTACAGGGGAGACCCAGTACTTC
- - TRBJ2-3 TRBV9 CASSVRLGGPTDTQYF TGTGCCAGCAGCGTAAGACTGGGCGGCCCCACAGATACGCAGTATTTT
- - TRBJ1-1 TRBV9 CASSVGPVTEAFF TGTGCCAGCAGCGTAGGCCCGGTCACTGAAGCTTTCTTT
- - TRBJ2-1 TRBV28 CASSSQRNPYNEQFF TGTGCCAGCAGTTCCCAGCGGAACCCCTACAATGAGCAGTTCTTC
- - TRBJ1-3 TRBV28 CASSLLVGAGNTIYF TGTGCCAGCAGTCTCCTCGTGGGGGCTGGAAACACCATATATTTT
- - TRBJ1-5 TRBV6-5 CASSYSSKARQPQHF TGTGCCAGCAGTTACTCGAGCAAGGCCAGGCAGCCCCAGCATTTT
- - TRBJ2-6 TRBV5-1 CASSISTRGANVLTF TGCGCCAGCAGCATATCTACAAGAGGGGCCAACGTCCTGACTTTC
TRBD2 - TRBJ2-1 TRBV27 CASSLSLGLAGGLYNEQFF TGTGCCAGCAGTTTATCACTCGGACTAGCGGGAGGTTTGTACAATGAGCAGTTCTTC
- - TRBJ2-2 TRBV7-2 CASSLEPSLRELFF TGTGCCAGCAGCTTAGAGCCCTCCTTGAGGGAGCTGTTTTTT
- - TRBJ2-7 TRBV30 CAWSPNFHEQYF TGTGCCTGGAGTCCCAACTTCCACGAGCAGTACTTC
- - TRBJ2-3 TRBV5-4 CASSLAWSRVFADTQYF TGTGCCAGCAGCTTGGCCTGGAGTAGAGTTTTTGCAGATACGCAGTATTTT
- - TRBJ1-2 TRBV27 CASSPQGAAYGYTF TGTGCCAGCAGTCCCCAAGGGGCCGCGTATGGCTACACCTTC
- - TRBJ2-7 TRBV7-6 CASSLLEGSYEQYF TGTGCCAGCAGCTTATTAGAGGGGAGCTACGAGCAGTACTTC
- - TRBJ2-7 TRBV28 CASRYPGGPYEQYF TGTGCCAGCAGATACCCGGGCGGTCCCTACGAGCAGTACTTC
- - TRBJ1-1 TRBV28 CASSRYLQGLRSGTEAFF TGTGCCAGCAGTAGATATTTACAGGGTCTACGGTCGGGCACTGAAGCTTTCTTT
TRBD1 - TRBJ2-7 TRBV27 CASSLTGAAYEQYF TGTGCCAGCAGTCTTACAGGGGCGGCCTACGAGCAGTACTTC
TRBD1 - TRBJ1-5 TRBV7-6 CASSARDRDQPQHF TGTGCCAGCAGCGCACGGGACAGAGATCAGCCCCAGCATTTT
TRBD2 - TRBJ2-1 TRBV7-7 CASSFGYGRADEQFF TGTGCCAGCAGCTTCGGTTACGGGAGGGCCGACGAGCAGTTCTTC
TRBD2 - TRBJ2-7 TRBV7-9 CASSLALAGSYEQYF TGTGCCAGCAGCTTAGCCCTAGCGGGATCCTACGAGCAGTACTTC
- - TRBJ1-1 TRBV27 CASSFGVGTEAFF TGTGCCAGCAGTTTCGGGGTAGGGACTGAAGCTTTCTTT
TRBD1 - TRBJ2-5 TRBV28 CASSLGTGGVGETQYF TGTGCCAGCAGTTTAGGGACAGGGGGCGTCGGAGAGACCCAGTACTTC
TRBD2 - TRBJ2-1 TRBV7-8 CASSRLTAGFINEQFF TGTGCCAGCAGCCGTCTGACAGCGGGATTCATCAATGAGCAGTTCTTC
- - TRBJ1-2 TRBV27 CASSSDGVNGYTF TGTGCCAGCAGTTCGGACGGGGTTAACGGCTACACCTTC
- - TRBJ1-5 TRBV27 CASRMTGGSNQPQHF TGTGCCAGCAGGATGACAGGCGGTAGCAATCAGCCCCAGCATTTT
- - TRBJ2-2 TRBV30 CAWRETGNGELFF TGTGCCTGGAGAGAGACAGGAAACGGGGAGCTGTTTTTT
- - TRBJ2-7 TRBV29-1 CSVGSRSSYEQYF TGCAGCGTTGGCTCGCGGAGCTCCTACGAGCAGTACTTC
- - TRBJ2-3 TRBV19 CASSPTEDTQYF TGTGCCAGTAGTCCGACAGAAGATACGCAGTATTTT
- - TRBJ2-2 TRBV30 CAWKQGITGELFF TGTGCCTGGAAGCAGGGAATCACCGGGGAGCTGTTTTTT